The entry below gives a single TCR beta chain sequence along with its context. Survey-level TCR beta sequencing used the immunoSEQ assay. Profiled with immunoSEQ multiplex PCR; TCRdb holds only in-frame clones, not every one. This table has approximately 70,000 clones, 93% appearing once. Germline V gives CDR1 LNHDA, CDR2 SQIVND (reference sequence). This CDR3 comprises 16 residues. Trimming cost V 3 bases and J 6 bases; bases outside gene matches: 10. The TCR originated in a man aged 35 to 55 with rheumatoid arthritis. J is TRBJ2-2 and V is TRBV19, with 7 positions matching TRBD1. Sequencing was carried out using PBMCs. CDR3 DNA: TGTGCCAGTAGTATTAGGGCGACAGGGTCGGCCGGGGAGCTGTTTTTT. Its protein is CASSIRATGSAGELFF.